This T cell receptor (beta chain) was obtained from a study of cytomegalovirus exposure and HLA in healthy donors. It was the roughly 130-subject validation cohort, separate from the 666-subject first cohort, to which the donors belonged. This clone was counted at least ten times. Clones were sequenced by immunoSEQ multiplex PCR, and TCRdb holds only the in-frame ones, with some missing. There are some 140,000 clones in the sample; 82% occur only once, and 25% to 30% lies in the top ten. Sequencing was performed on PBMCs. This TCR was recovered from a man aged 30-40 years in good health and CMV-seropositive.

The CDR3 loop reads CAWSTGDWAGELFF. In DNA form, the CDR3 reads TGTGCCTGGAGTACGGGGGACTGGGCCGGGGAGCTGTTTTTT. The V call is TRBV30, the J call TRBJ2-2; D may be TRBD2 (6 bases). The CDR3 spans 14 residues. From germline, CDR1 is GTSNPN and CDR2 SVGIG (reference sequence). V lost 2 bases to trimming and J lost 6 bases, with 13 bases between them.